The present entry profiles one T cell receptor beta chain with its context. Antigen specificity is unknown. This table comes from immunoSEQ multiplex PCR, and its TCRdb copy is limited to in-frame clones, with some not included. The sample records 90,000 to 130,000 clones, about 86% being singletons. This sample stems from a study of T cell responses to AZD1222 COVID-19 vaccine. Study-wide results and limits: Once two AZD1222 doses were given, Spike-specific TCR breadth and depth went up. The CD4 TCRs associated with vaccination extended across spike and predominated at 160-218 and 743-854. Reportedly, close to half of spike-specific TCRs are directed against unmutated variant regions. Donors were largely white British and mainly female; clonal diversity was possibly underestimated.

The CDR3 runs 11 residues. The ends were cut back, 5 bases at V and 11 bases at J, with 12 bases in the middle. The specimen was peripheral blood, collected on day 0 of AZD1222 vaccination. This TCR derives from an adult in good health. J is TRBJ1-1 and V is TRBV12-3 or TRBV12-4; D remains ambiguous. The CDR3 bases are TGTGCCAGCAGTGTACTCGATGGGGCTTTCTTT. Encoded protein: CASSVLDGAFF.